What follows are 2 T cell receptor beta chains derived from one specimen sequenced in a study of T cells after yellow fever vaccination. A single record per CDR3 protein comes from TCRdb applying MiXCR to the 5' RACE reads. The table shows around 250,000 distinct CDR3 sequences, with 6.9% occurring only once. The sample consisted of CD4+ T cells sorted from PBMCs, taken 15 days after the yellow fever booster vaccination. The origin of the receptors is a young man who received the YFV17D yellow fever vaccine.

The sample holds a few counts of this clonotype. The J gene is TRBJ1-2, the V gene TRBV5-5; tentatively, D is TRBD1 (6 bases). The CDR3 has 14 residues. Per germline, CDR1 SGHKS and CDR2 YYEKEE (reference sequence). The V gene lost 3 bases and the J gene lost 2 bases, with 11 bases spanning the gap. DNA of the CDR3: TGTGCCAGCAGCTCCAGGGGAATAAACTATGGCTACACCTTC. Amino acid sequence: CASSSRGINYGYTF.

This clonotype has a count of ten or more. This sequence joins TRBV5-1 and TRBJ2-5; TRBD2 agrees at 14 bases. Germline CDR1 SGHRS, CDR2 YFSETQ. The junction had 3 bases not matched to a gene; V was cut back by 4 bases and J by 4 bases. The CDR3 covers 15 residues. CDR3 sequence (DNA): TGCGCCAGCAGCCGACTAGCGGGAGGGGGAGAGACCCAGTACTTC. Amino acid sequence: CASSRLAGGGETQYF. The variable domain in full, completed from reference TRBV5-1 and TRBJ2-5, reads KAGVTQTPRYLIKTRGQQVTLSCSPISGHRSVSWYQQTPGQGLQFLFEYFSETQRNKGNFPGRFSGRQFSNSRSEMNVSTLELGDSALYLCASSRLAGGGETQYFGPGTRLLVL.